These 4 T cell receptor beta chains originate from one sample sequenced in a study of blood T cell repertoires in COVID-19. The data were produced by immunoSEQ multiplex PCR, yet TCRdb's version contains in-frame clones alone and is incomplete. Of around 23,000 clones detected, 75% to 90% appear once; the ten largest clones hold 18%. The sequencing sample was made of peripheral blood. The receptors were sampled from a human donor with acute or convalescent COVID-19. The donor label of this sample is uncertain.

The chain uses TRBV21-1 and TRBJ2-1; the D call TRBD2 from the table was never checked on the DNA. TRBV21-1 is described as a pseudogene. The CDR3 covers 18 residues. The DNA for the CDR3 is TGTGCCAGCAGCAAAGTGTCAATGAGACTAGCGTCGTATTATGAGCAGTTCTTC. Its protein product is CASSKVSMRLASYYEQFF.

The rearrangement links TRBV20-1 to TRBJ2-3, with 9 bases identical to TRBD1. The length of the CDR3 is 11 residues. Germline values: CDR1 DFQATT, CDR2 SNEGSKA (reference sequence). The V and J ends lost 3 bases and 14 bases, in that order; junction bases with no gene match: 6. The DNA of the CDR3 is TGCAGTGCTAGTCCGGGACAGGGCATGTATTTT. Amino acid sequence: CSASPGQGMYF.

This sequence joins TRBV4-3 and TRBJ2-2; a possible D gene is TRBD1 (5 bases). V lost 3 bases and J 4 bases, leaving 9 bases between the germline ends. Germline V lookup: CDR1 LGHNA, CDR2 YSLEER. The CDR3 spans 14 residues. This CDR3 is CASSQLTATGELFF. The CDR3 DNA is TGCGCCAGCAGCCAGCTGACAGCCACCGGGGAGCTGTTTTTT.

The chain recombines TRBV2 with TRBJ1-1; TRBD1 matches at 11 bases. Germline V lookup: CDR1 SNHLY, CDR2 FYNNEI. The CDR3 totals 15 residues. V lost 6 bases and J lost 5; bases outside the gene matches: 8. The CDR3 is CASSERDRGRTEAFF. The CDR3 DNA reads TGTGCCAGCAGCGAACGGGACAGGGGGAGGACTGAAGCTTTCTTT.